These 23 T cell receptor beta chains were all obtained from the same sample, sequenced in a study of chemoradiotherapy in HPV16-positive cancers. This table comes from immunoSEQ multiplex PCR, and its TCRdb copy is limited to in-frame clones, with some not included. This sample has some 28,000 clones, with around four fifths found just once. The sample was blood, taken from a patient who underwent chemoradiotherapy. These receptors were obtained from a human donor with HPV-associated anogenital cancer.

J is TRBJ2-1 and V is TRBV6-5; 9 positions match TRBD2. The J segment lost 4 bases and the V segment lost 2 bases, leaving 6 bases of the junction unmatched. The CDR3 totals 16 residues. The germline gives CDR1 MNHEY, CDR2 SVGAGI. For the CDR3, the DNA is TGTGCCAGCAGTTACACGGTAGCGGGGGTTTACAATGAGCAGTTCTTC. Protein sequence: CASSYTVAGVYNEQFF.

This clone occurred once. V and J are TRBV11-2 and TRBJ2-1; 8 nucleotides align to TRBD2. The J segment lost 4 bases and the V segment lost 1 base, leaving 6 bases of the junction unmatched. CDR1 and CDR2 (germline): SGHAT, FQNNGV. The CDR3 extends over 16 amino acids. The CDR3 region is CASSLAGGGPYNEQFF. The DNA for the CDR3 is TGTGCCAGCAGCTTAGCAGGCGGGGGGCCATACAATGAGCAGTTCTTC.

The V gene is TRBV6-1, the J gene TRBJ1-2; the D is unclear. This CDR3 contains 13 residues. Germline V gene data show CDR1 as MNHNS and CDR2 as SASEGT. The V end lost 6 bases, the J end lost 0 bases, and 8 bases lay between the germline ends. For the CDR3, the DNA is TGTGCCAGCAGGGGCAGAGCTAACTATGGCTACACCTTC. Its protein is CASRGRANYGYTF.

CDR3 loop: CAISELVVSNYGYTF. The CDR3 DNA is TGTGCCATCAGTGAGTTGGTAGTTTCCAACTATGGCTACACCTTC. The chain couples TRBV10-3 to TRBJ1-2; no clear D. The germline V and J ends were trimmed by 1 base and 2 bases, with 11 bases remaining between them. This CDR3 contains 15 residues. CDR1 is ENHRY, CDR2 SYGVKD, per germline.

This clone was counted once. The V gene is TRBV30, the J gene TRBJ1-1, with 8 bases identical to TRBD1. The germline V gene has CDR1 GTSNPN and CDR2 SVGIG (reference sequence). Trimming at V came to 3 bases and at J to 5 bases, leaving 5 bases not matched to a gene. CDR3 length: 13 amino acids. CDR3 in amino acids: CAWSKTGATEAFF. The CDR3 coding sequence is TGTGCCTGGAGCAAGACAGGGGCAACTGAAGCTTTCTTT. The whole variable domain, remainder taken from reference TRBV30 and TRBJ1-1, is SQTIHQWPATLVQPVGSPLSLECTVEGTSNPNLYWYRQAAGRGLQLLFYSVGIGQISSEVPQNLSASRPQDRQFILSSKKLLLSDSGFYLCAWSKTGATEAFFGQGTRLTVV.

The rearrangement links TRBV12-2 to TRBJ2-3; TRBD1, the table's D call, was not compared with the DNA. TRBV12-2 is deemed a pseudogene. CDR3 length: 22 residues. CDR3 sequence reads: CASRLVPPHRGCFPPCTDTQYF. CDR3 nucleotide sequence: TGTGCAAGTCGCTTAGTCCCCCCCCACAGGGGCTGCTTTCCTCCTTGCACAGATACGCAGTATTTT.

The chain carries TRBV9 and TRBJ2-2; D is undetermined. The CDR3 has 15 amino acids. CDR1 is SGDLS, CDR2 YYNGEE, per germline. V gave up 0 bases and J gave up 0 bases, with 6 bases separating them. CDR3 in amino acids: CASSVVRANTGELFF. CDR3 DNA: TGTGCCAGCAGCGTAGTCCGGGCGAACACCGGGGAGCTGTTTTTT.

This chain's CDR3 is CASSPSGTGLSYEQYF. The CDR3 DNA reads as TGCGCCAGCAGCCCATCCGGGACAGGTCTTTCCTACGAGCAGTACTTC. The chain recombines TRBV4-1 with TRBJ2-7; 8 bases are shared with TRBD1. Germline trimming cut 4 bases from V and 1 base from J; bases unmatched to any gene: 9. This CDR3 comprises 16 residues. The germline V gene has CDR1 MGHRA and CDR2 YSYEKL.

V and J are TRBV27 and TRBJ1-2; maybe TRBD1 (5 bases). Trimming stripped 5 bases from V and 3 bases from J, with 16 bases between. This CDR3 region has 15 residues. Germline CDR1 and CDR2: MNHEY and SMNVEV (reference sequence). This chain's CDR3 is CASSPPGAGYYGYTF. The CDR3 bases are TGTGCCAGCAGTCCTCCCGGGGCGGGGTACTATGGCTACACCTTC.

This chain uses TRBV6-1 with TRBJ1-2, with D uncertain. CDR1 MNHNS and CDR2 SASEGT come from the germline V gene. V was clipped by 4 bases and J by 7 bases, with 10 bases between them. The CDR3 has 12 amino acids. The CDR3 nucleotides read TGTGCCAGCAGTGCCAACGGTTCTGGCTACACCTTC. Translated, it gives CASSANGSGYTF.

The rearrangement joins TRBV7-8 to TRBJ2-5; 9 positions agree with TRBD1. The CDR3 covers 15 residues. Losses at the gene ends were 5 bases for V and 2 bases for J; bases not matched to a gene: 6. The V gene's germline CDR1 is SGHVS and CDR2 FQNEAQ. DNA of the CDR3: TGTGCCAGCAGCACGGACAGGGGAGCACAAGAGACCCAGTACTTC. This gives the protein CASSTDRGAQETQYF. Using reference TRBV7-8 and TRBJ2-5 for the parts outside the CDR3, the full variable domain is GAGVSQSPRYKVAKRGQDVALRCDPISGHVSLFWYQQALGQGPEFLTYFQNEAQLDKSGLPSDRFFAERPEGSVSTLKIQRTQQEDSAVYLCASSTDRGAQETQYFGPGTRLLVL.

The rearrangement uses TRBV9 and TRBJ1-3; 12 nucleotides align to TRBD1. V was clipped by 3 bases and J by 3 bases; unmatched bases: 4. In germline, CDR1 is SGDLS, CDR2 YYNGEE. There are 16 residues in the CDR3. CDR3 loop: CASSGRDRGHGNTIYF. The CDR3 DNA reads as TGTGCCAGCAGCGGCCGGGACAGGGGGCATGGAAACACCATATATTTT.

The gene calls are TRBV15 and TRBJ2-6; D gene ambiguous. Trimming left V 6 bases short and J 2 bases short, with 11 bases between. Germline V lookup: CDR1 LNHNV, CDR2 YYDKDF (reference sequence). The length of the CDR3 is 15 residues. The CDR3 DNA is TGTGCCACCAGGCCACAAAGCACTGGGGCCAACGTCCTGACTTTC. It yields the protein CATRPQSTGANVLTF.

This clone was seen once. The chain recombines TRBV5-1 with TRBJ2-2; D gene ambiguous. Trimming took 4 bases from V and 6 from J, leaving 13 bases between them. The germline V gene has CDR1 SGHRS and CDR2 YFSETQ. The CDR3 is 14 amino acids. CDR3 sequence: CASSDLTVAGELFF. The CDR3 coding sequence is TGCGCCAGCAGCGACCTTACGGTGGCCGGGGAGCTGTTTTTT.

The DNA for the CDR3 is TGTGCCAGCGGTCCAGGGTGGACCCAAGAGACCCAGTACTTC. Its translation is CASGPGWTQETQYF. The chain links TRBV9 to TRBJ2-5, with D possibly TRBD1 on 5 matching bases. This CDR3 has 14 residues. In germline, CDR1 is SGDLS, CDR2 YYNGEE. Trimming took off 7 bases at V and 1 base at J, with 14 bases between the two ends.

The chain is built from TRBV19 and TRBJ1-2; no clear D. The CDR3 contains 13 residues. The V and J ends lost 6 bases and 2 bases respectively, with 10 bases between them. Germline V CDR1 and CDR2: LNHDA, SQIVND (reference sequence). CDR3 nucleotides: TGTGCCAGTAGACAGAATGGAAACTATGGCTACACCTTC. This translates into CASRQNGNYGYTF.

This chain connects TRBV5-6 to TRBJ1-4; D is uncertain. Trimming left V 4 bases short and J 5 bases short, with 9 bases between. Germline values: CDR1 SGHDT, CDR2 YYEEEE. This CDR3 is 13 amino acids long. DNA of the CDR3: TGTGCCAGCAGCCTGGGGTGGAATGAAAAACTGTTTTTT. Its translation is CASSLGWNEKLFF.

CDR3 sequence: CASSERDRGLFADTQYF. In DNA, the CDR3 is TGTGCCAGCAGTGAAAGGGACAGGGGGCTTTTCGCAGATACGCAGTATTTT. The genes are TRBV2 and TRBJ2-3; TRBD1 matches 12 bases. The trim removed 2 bases at V and 4 bases at J, leaving 7 bases unmatched. Germline V lookup: CDR1 SNHLY, CDR2 FYNNEI. The CDR3 runs to 17 residues. Drawing the rest from reference TRBV2 and TRBJ2-3, the complete variable domain is EPEVTQTPSHQVTQMGQEVILRCVPISNHLYFYWYRQILGQKVEFLVSFYNNEISEKSEIFDDQFSVERPDGSNFTLKIRSTKLEDSAMYFCASSERDRGLFADTQYFGPGTRLTVL.

The chain has TRBV9 and TRBJ1-1, with D hard to call. CDR3 length equals 14 residues. The germline V gene encodes CDR1 SGDLS and CDR2 YYNGEE. Trimming removed 6 bases at V and 4 bases at J, with 16 bases between. For the CDR3, the DNA is TGTGCCAGCACCGTTACGGATAGAGGCACTGAAGCTTTCTTT. The encoded protein is CASTVTDRGTEAFF.

The chain recombines TRBV19 with TRBJ2-1, with 12 bases lining up with TRBD2. The CDR3 runs to 16 residues. V lost 4 bases to trimming and J lost 0 bases; unmatched junction nucleotides: 1. Germline V gene sequence: CDR1 LNHDA, CDR2 SQIVND (reference sequence). The CDR3 here is CASSRLAGDSYNEQFF. DNA of the CDR3: TGTGCCAGTAGTAGACTAGCGGGGGACTCCTACAATGAGCAGTTCTTC.

This clone was seen a handful of times. This chain uses TRBV30 with TRBJ1-1; D is uncertain. In germline, CDR1 is GTSNPN, CDR2 SVGIG (reference sequence). Trimming stripped 2 bases from V and 7 bases from J, with 8 bases between. This CDR3 contains 11 residues. The CDR3 region has the DNA TGTGCCTGGAGTAGTGGCGTTGAAGCTTTCTTT. Translation: CAWSSGVEAFF.

The chain carries TRBV19 and TRBJ2-1, with TRBD2 identical over 7 bases. The CDR3 totals 16 residues. Trimming took 5 bases from V and 5 from J; bases not matched to a gene: 12. Germline V gene data show CDR1 as LNHDA and CDR2 as SQIVND (reference sequence). DNA of the CDR3: TGTGCCAGTAGTCGTGGTCCAGGGAGGGTCAACAATGAGCAGTTCTTC. Amino acids: CASSRGPGRVNNEQFF.

The CDR3 DNA sequence: TGTGCCTGGAGTGCCGCAGACAGGGGAAATTCACCCCTCCACTTT. This gives the protein CAWSAADRGNSPLHF. The J gene is TRBJ1-6, the V gene TRBV30; 8 nucleotides align to TRBD1. V lost 1 base and J lost 7; bases outside the gene matches: 6. This CDR3 is built from 15 residues. Germline CDR1 GTSNPN, CDR2 SVGIG (reference sequence). The complete variable domain, with remaining parts taken from reference TRBV30 and TRBJ1-6, reads SQTIHQWPATLVQPVGSPLSLECTVEGTSNPNLYWYRQAAGRGLQLLFYSVGIGQISSEVPQNLSASRPQDRQFILSSKKLLLSDSGFYLCAWSAADRGNSPLHFGNGTRLTVT.